This T cell receptor beta chain was sequenced during a study of T cells in Graves' hyperthyroidism and ophthalmopathy. There are a few counts of this clonotype. CDR3 length: 15 residues. From germline, CDR1 is MGHDK and CDR2 SYGVNS. V was cut by 1 base and J by 0 bases, with 7 bases left in between. Amplification yielded TCR beta CDR3 regions, with RNA transcripts as the source. Primed by the HTBI set, a first-round RT-PCR was run on the TCR CDR3. From the multiplex PCR reads, TCRdb called clonotypes with MiXCR, one entry per CDR3 protein. The table records fewer than 500,000 distinct CDR3 sequences, roughly 14% of them present only once.

The sequence came from a young man with Graves' hyperthyroidism that later progressed to Graves' ophthalmopathy. The chain combines TRBV25-1 with TRBJ2-1; D gene unclear. Source material: blood. The CDR3 sequence: CASSEFTYSYNEQFF. The CDR3 bases are TGTGCCAGCAGTGAATTTACGTACTCCTACAATGAGCAGTTCTTC.